This paragraph reports one T cell receptor beta chain. Antigen specificity is unknown. The CDR3 runs 16 residues. J was trimmed by 6 bases and V by 2 bases; bases with no gene match: 12. The germline gives CDR1 MNHNY, CDR2 SVGAGI (reference sequence). This sample is part of a study of cytomegalovirus exposure and HLA in healthy donors. A multiplex PCR was run with 60 Vbeta primers and 13 Jbeta primers. Method: immunoSEQ multiplex PCR; TCRdb's copy keeps in-frame clones and lacks some. The sample shows around 130,000 clones, 80% to 90% of them seen only once. Findings of the study overall: CMV serostatus was the sole immune exposure information available. There was a cluster of highly shared sequence variants that was likely a sequencing artifact. Three chains tied to CMV proved CMV antigen-specific in vitro.

Sample: PBMCs. The receptor's source is a man between 45 and 60 years old in good health and CMV-seronegative. This chain uses TRBV6-6 with TRBJ1-2; 7 nucleotides line up with TRBD1. The CDR3 DNA reads as TGTGCCAGCAGTTACACCGCTCGACAGGGATTGAATGGCTACACCTTC. It encodes CASSYTARQGLNGYTF.